This T cell receptor (beta chain) derives from a study of blood T cell repertoires in COVID-19. Study as a whole: There were acute and convalescent COVID-19 samples, and they came from the United States, Italy and Spain. T cells, B-cell-depleted T cells, or PBMCs supplied cDNA or gDNA.

Source study methods: Amplification of reference gene primers was used by the study to estimate nucleated cell counts. Data came from immunoSEQ multiplex PCR; TCRdb stores just in-frame clones and leaves some out. The V and J calls and clone size are taken from that table; D and trimming were inferred from the DNA. Among about 380,000 clones listed, roughly 77% were seen once. Deletions cut 3 bases from V and 7 bases from J, with 19 bases between. Germline-derived CDR1 and CDR2 are LGHDT and YNNKEL (reference sequence). The CDR3 is 16 residues long. The chain carries TRBV3-1 (or the pseudogene TRBV3-2) and TRBJ2-1; possible D gene TRBD2, 6 bases. Sequencing used peripheral blood. This TCR was recovered from a human donor with acute or convalescent COVID-19. The donor label of this sample is uncertain. CDR3 residues: CASSQARDLIRNEQFF. In DNA, the CDR3 is TGTGCCAGCAGCCAGGCCCGGGACTTAATTAGAAATGAGCAGTTCTTC.